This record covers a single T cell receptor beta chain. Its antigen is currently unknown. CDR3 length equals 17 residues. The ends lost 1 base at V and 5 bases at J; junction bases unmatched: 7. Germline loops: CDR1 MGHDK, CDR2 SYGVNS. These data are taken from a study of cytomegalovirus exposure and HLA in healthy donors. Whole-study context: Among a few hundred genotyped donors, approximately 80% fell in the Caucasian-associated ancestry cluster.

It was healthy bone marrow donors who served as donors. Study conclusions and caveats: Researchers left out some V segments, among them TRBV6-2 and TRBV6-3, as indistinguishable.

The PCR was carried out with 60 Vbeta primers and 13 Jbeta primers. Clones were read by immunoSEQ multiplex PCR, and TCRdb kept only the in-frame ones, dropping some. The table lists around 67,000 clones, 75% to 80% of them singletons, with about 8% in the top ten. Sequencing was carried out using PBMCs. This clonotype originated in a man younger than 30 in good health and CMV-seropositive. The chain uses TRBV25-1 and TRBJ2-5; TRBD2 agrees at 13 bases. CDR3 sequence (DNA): TGTGCCAGCAGTGAATCGGGACTAGCGGGAATGTCGGAGACCCAGTACTTC. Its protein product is CASSESGLAGMSETQYF.